The present entry profiles one TCR beta chain with its context. The data derive from a study of blood T cells in healthy people across ages. Sample-barcoded 5' priming and a J-beta primer mix drove a second PCR of roughly 7 to 11 cycles. TCRdb reanalysed the 5' RACE reads using MiXCR and keeps one entry per CDR3 protein. The profile covers about 1.6 million distinct CDR3 sequences, with roughly 32% appearing a single time and about 10% taken by the ten largest. The source is a woman in her 30s in good health. The sequenced sample consisted of blood.

This CDR3 is CASSGTGGQPQHF. Written as DNA, the CDR3 is TGTGCCAGCAGCGGGACAGGGGGTCAGCCCCAGCATTTT. The chain has TRBV2 and TRBJ1-5; TRBD1 agrees at 11 bases. This CDR3 has 13 amino acids. Germline CDR1 is SNHLY and CDR2 is FYNNEI. V dropped 6 bases and J dropped 6; count of bases not matched to a gene: 1.